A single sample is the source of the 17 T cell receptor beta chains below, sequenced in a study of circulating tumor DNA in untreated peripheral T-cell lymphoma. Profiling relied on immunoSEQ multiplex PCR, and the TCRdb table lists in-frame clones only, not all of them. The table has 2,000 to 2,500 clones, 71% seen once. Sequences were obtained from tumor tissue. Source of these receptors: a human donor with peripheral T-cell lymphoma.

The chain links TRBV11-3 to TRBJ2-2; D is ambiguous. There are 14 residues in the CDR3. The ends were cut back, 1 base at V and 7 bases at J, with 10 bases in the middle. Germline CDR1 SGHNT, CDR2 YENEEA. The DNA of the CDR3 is TGTGCCAGCAGCTTAGGATGGGGAAGCGGGGAGCTGTTTTTT. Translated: CASSLGWGSGELFF.

The CDR3: CASSPYKEGLGKLFF. CDR3 DNA: TGTGCCAGCTCACCCTATAAGGAGGGCCTCGGAAAACTGTTTTTT. The V and J genes are TRBV18 and TRBJ1-4; D is ambiguous. V was clipped by 3 bases and J by 10 bases, with 18 bases between them. The CDR3 contains 15 residues. Germline-derived CDR1 and CDR2 are KGHSH and LQKENI.

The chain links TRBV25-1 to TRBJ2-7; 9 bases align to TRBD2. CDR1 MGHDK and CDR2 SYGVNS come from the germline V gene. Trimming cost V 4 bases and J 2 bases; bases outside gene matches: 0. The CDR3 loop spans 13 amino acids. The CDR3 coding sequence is TGTGCCAGCAGTGGGACTAGCGCCTACGAGCAGTACTTC. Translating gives CASSGTSAYEQYF.

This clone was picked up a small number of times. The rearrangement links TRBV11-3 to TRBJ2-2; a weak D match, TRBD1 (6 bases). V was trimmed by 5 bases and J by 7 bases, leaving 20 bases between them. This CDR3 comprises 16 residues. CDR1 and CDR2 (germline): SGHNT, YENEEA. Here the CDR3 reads CASSLVRVGDNGELFF. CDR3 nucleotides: TGTGCCAGCAGCCTAGTGCGGGTTGGGGACAACGGGGAGCTGTTTTTT.

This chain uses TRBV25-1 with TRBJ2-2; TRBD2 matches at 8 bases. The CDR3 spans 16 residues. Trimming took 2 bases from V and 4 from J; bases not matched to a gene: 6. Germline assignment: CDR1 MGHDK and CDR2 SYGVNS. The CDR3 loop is CASSEPLAEITGELFF. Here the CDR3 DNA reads TGTGCCAGCAGTGAACCACTAGCGGAGATCACCGGGGAGCTGTTTTTT. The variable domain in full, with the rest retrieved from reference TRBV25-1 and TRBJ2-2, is EADIYQTPRYLVIGTGKKITLECSQTMGHDKMYWYQQDPGMELHLIHYSYGVNSTEKGDLSSESTVSRIRTEHFPLTLESARPSHTSQYLCASSEPLAEITGELFFGEGSRLTVL.

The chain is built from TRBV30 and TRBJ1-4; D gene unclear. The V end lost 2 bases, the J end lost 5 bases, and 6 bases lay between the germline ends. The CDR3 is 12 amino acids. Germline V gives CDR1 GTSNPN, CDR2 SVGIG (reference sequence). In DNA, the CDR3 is TGTGCCTGGAGTACTGAAAATGAAAAACTGTTTTTT. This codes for CAWSTENEKLFF. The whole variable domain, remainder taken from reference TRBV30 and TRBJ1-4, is SQTIHQWPATLVQPVGSPLSLECTVEGTSNPNLYWYRQAAGRGLQLLFYSVGIGQISSEVPQNLSASRPQDRQFILSSKKLLLSDSGFYLCAWSTENEKLFFGSGTQLSVL.

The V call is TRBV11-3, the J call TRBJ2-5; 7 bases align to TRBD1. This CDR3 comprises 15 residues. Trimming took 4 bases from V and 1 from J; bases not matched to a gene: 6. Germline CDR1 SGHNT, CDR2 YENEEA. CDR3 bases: TGTGCCAGCAGCTCTAGACAGGGTGGCCAAGAGACCCAGTACTTC. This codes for CASSSRQGGQETQYF. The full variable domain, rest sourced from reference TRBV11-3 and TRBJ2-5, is EAGVVQSPRYKIIEKKQPVAFWCNPISGHNTLYWYLQNLGQGPELLIRYENEEAVDDSQLPKDRFSAERLKGVDSTLKIQPAELGDSAVYLCASSSRQGGQETQYFGPGTRLLVL.

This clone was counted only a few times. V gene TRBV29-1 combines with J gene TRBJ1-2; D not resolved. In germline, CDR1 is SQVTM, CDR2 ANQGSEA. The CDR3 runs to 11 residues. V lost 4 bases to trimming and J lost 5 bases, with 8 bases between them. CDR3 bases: TGCAGCGTTGCGGGTAGTTATGGCTACACCTTC. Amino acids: CSVAGSYGYTF.

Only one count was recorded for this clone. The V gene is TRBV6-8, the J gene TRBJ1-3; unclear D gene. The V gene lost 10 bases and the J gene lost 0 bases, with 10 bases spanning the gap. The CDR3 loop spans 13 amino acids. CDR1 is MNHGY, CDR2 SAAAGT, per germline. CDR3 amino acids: CAINPTSGNTIYF. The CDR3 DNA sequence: TGTGCCATCAATCCCACCTCTGGAAACACCATATATTTT.

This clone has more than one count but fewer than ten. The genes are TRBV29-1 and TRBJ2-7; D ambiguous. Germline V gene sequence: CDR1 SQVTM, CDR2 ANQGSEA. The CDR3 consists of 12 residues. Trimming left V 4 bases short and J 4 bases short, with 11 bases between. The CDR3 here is CSVAGVGYEQYF. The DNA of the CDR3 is TGCAGCGTTGCAGGTGTGGGATACGAGCAGTACTTC.

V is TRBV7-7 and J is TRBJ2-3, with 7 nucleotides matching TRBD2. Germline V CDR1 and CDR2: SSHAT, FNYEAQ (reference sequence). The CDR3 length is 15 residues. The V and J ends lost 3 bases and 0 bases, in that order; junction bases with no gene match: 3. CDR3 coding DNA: TGTGCCAGCAGCTTCGGGACTACTAGCACAGATACGCAGTATTTT. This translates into CASSFGTTSTDTQYF.

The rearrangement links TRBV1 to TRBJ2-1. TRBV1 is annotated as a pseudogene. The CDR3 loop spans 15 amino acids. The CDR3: CASSGEGDRRNEQFF. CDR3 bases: TGCGCCAGCAGTGGAGAGGGAGACAGACGCAATGAGCAGTTCTTC.

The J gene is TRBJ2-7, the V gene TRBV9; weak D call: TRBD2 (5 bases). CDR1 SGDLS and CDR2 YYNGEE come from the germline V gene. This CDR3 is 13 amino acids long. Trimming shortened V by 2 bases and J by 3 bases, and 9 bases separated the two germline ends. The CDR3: CASSVDGLYEQYF. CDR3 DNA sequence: TGTGCCAGCAGCGTGGACGGACTCTACGAGCAGTACTTC.

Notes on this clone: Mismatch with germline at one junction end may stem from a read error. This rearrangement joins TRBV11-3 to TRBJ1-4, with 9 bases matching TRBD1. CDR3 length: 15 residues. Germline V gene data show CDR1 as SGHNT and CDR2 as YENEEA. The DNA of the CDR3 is TGTGCCAACAGCTTAGGGGACAGGGAGAATGAAAAACTGTTTTTT. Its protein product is CANSLGDRENEKLFF.

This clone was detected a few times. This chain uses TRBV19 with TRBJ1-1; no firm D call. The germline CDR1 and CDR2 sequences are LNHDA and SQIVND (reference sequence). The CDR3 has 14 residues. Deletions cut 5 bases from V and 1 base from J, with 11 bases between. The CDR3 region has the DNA TGTGCCAGTAGTCTATGGACGGGGAACACTGAAGCTTTCTTT. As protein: CASSLWTGNTEAFF.

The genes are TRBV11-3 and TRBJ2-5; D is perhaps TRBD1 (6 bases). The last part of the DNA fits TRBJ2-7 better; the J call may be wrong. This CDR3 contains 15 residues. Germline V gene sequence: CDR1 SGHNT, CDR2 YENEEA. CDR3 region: CASSYVTDRGYEQYF. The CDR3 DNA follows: TGTGCCAGCAGCTATGTGACGGACAGAGGCTACGAGCAGTACTTC.

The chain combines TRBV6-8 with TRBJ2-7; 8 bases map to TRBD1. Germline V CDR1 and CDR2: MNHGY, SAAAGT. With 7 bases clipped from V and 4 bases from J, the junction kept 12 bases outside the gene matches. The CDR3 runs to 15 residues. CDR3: CASIPTGGLWYEQYF. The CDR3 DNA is TGTGCCAGCATACCCACAGGGGGATTATGGTACGAGCAGTACTTC.